Reported below is one T cell receptor (beta chain). The assay was immunoSEQ multiplex PCR, and TCRdb's table has in-frame clones only and misses some. Of about 390,000 clones in the sample, about nine tenths were seen once. V was trimmed by 4 bases and J by 6 bases, leaving 15 bases between them. Per the germline V gene, CDR1 is LNHDA and CDR2 is SQIVND (reference sequence). CDR3 length equals 14 residues. The data originate from a study of Ad26.COV2.S vaccination and SARS-CoV-2 variants. Treatment in this sample: roughly 20 received Ad26.COV2.S at low or high dose, single or two shots; about 5 received placebo; per-sample allocation not given. Sampling took place 63 days after the first vaccine or placebo injection.

The specimen comprised peripheral blood, sampled in a trial of Ad26.COV2.S vaccine versus placebo. The genes are TRBV19 and TRBJ1-1; perhaps TRBD1 as D (5 bases). The clonotype was recovered from a person aged 18-60 years who received the Ad26.COV2.S COVID-19 vaccine or a placebo. The CDR3 loop reads CASSTNTGGAEAFF. The CDR3 bases are TGTGCCAGTAGTACTAATACCGGGGGGGCTGAAGCTTTCTTT.